This TCR beta chain was recovered during a study of T cells in tuberculosis. On average roughly 100,000 T cells per donor were immunosequenced. Here immunoSEQ multiplex PCR was the method, and the copy in TCRdb shows in-frame clones only, minus some. The sample comprises about 25,000 clones, around 94% of which are singletons, and 15% to 20% rests with the top ten. The sequenced sample was PBMCs. This receptor was taken from a donor between 10 and 29 years old with latent tuberculosis or without tuberculosis infection. Some clones in this sample may be carry-over from other donors' samples.

The CDR3 reads CASSVTPDRTWDTQYF. The CDR3 DNA is TGCGCCAGCAGCGTAACCCCCGACAGGACCTGGGATACGCAGTATTTT. This chain uses TRBV5-1 with TRBJ2-3; tentatively, D is TRBD1 (6 bases). CDR1 is SGHRS and CDR2 is YFSETQ in the germline V gene. Trimming took off 4 bases at V and 6 bases at J, with 21 bases between the two ends. The CDR3 is made up of 16 amino acids.